This paragraph reports one TCR beta chain. This sample is part of a study of T cell responses to AZD1222 COVID-19 vaccine. The table came from immunoSEQ multiplex PCR; TCRdb's copy has only in-frame clones and leaves some out. The sample lists under 200,000 clones, 90% to 95% occurring once. CDR3 length equals 15 residues. CDR1 is SGDLS and CDR2 is YYNGEE in the germline V gene. The V gene lost 3 bases and the J gene lost 2 bases, with 13 bases spanning the gap. Sequenced here: peripheral blood, sampled on day 0 of AZD1222 vaccination. The source of this sequence is an adult in good health. The chain is built from TRBV9 and TRBJ2-3; D is uncertain. The CDR3 protein is CASSESPQATDTQYF. The CDR3 DNA reads TGTGCCAGCAGCGAGTCTCCCCAGGCCACAGATACGCAGTATTTT. Filled out from reference TRBV9 and TRBJ2-3, the complete variable domain reads DSGVTQTPKHLITATGQRVTLRCSPRSGDLSVYWYQQSLDQGLQFLIQYYNGEERAKGNILERFSAQQFPDLHSELNLSSLELGDSALYFCASSESPQATDTQYFGPGTRLTVL.